The 5 T cell receptor beta chains below were found in one sample sequenced in a study of cytomegalovirus exposure and HLA in healthy donors. The study ran its PCR with 60 Vbeta and 13 Jbeta primers. The data were produced by immunoSEQ multiplex PCR, yet TCRdb's version contains in-frame clones alone and is incomplete. This table has about 120,000 clones, about 10% appearing once. Material: PBMCs. The receptors were gathered from a young man in good health and CMV-seronegative.

V is TRBV2 and J is TRBJ1-5; a possible D gene is TRBD1 (5 bases). The CDR3 is 16 residues long. Trimming shortened V by 6 bases and J by 3 bases, and 18 bases separated the two germline ends. Germline values: CDR1 SNHLY, CDR2 FYNNEI. CDR3 nucleotides: TGTGCCAGCAGGGACATTGGTCATGTAAACAATCAGCCCCAGCATTTT. Its protein product is CASRDIGHVNNQPQHF.

The V gene is TRBV27, the J gene TRBJ2-7; TRBD1 matches 8 bases. With 0 bases clipped from V and 2 bases from J, the junction kept 3 bases outside the gene matches. CDR3 length: 15 amino acids. Germline V CDR1 and CDR2: MNHEY, SMNVEV (reference sequence). Written as DNA, the CDR3 is TGTGCCAGCAGTTTATCACCACAGGGGGCCTACGAGCAGTACTTC. It encodes CASSLSPQGAYEQYF.

Only a few counts were recorded for this clone. This rearrangement joins TRBV7-2 to TRBJ2-3; 7 nucleotides line up with TRBD2. V lost 5 bases and J lost 7; bases outside the gene matches: 15. CDR3 size: 16 residues. Germline lookup yields CDR1 SGHTA and CDR2 FQGNSA. The CDR3 DNA reads as TGTGCCAGCAGCCCCCAGACTAGCCGGGGGAGGAATACGCAGTATTTT. This codes for CASSPQTSRGRNTQYF.

The rearrangement links TRBV7-9 to TRBJ1-1, with a tentative D call TRBD1 (6 bases). This CDR3 region has 14 residues. The V gene lost 5 bases and the J gene lost 3 bases, with 13 bases spanning the gap. Looked up from germline, CDR1 is SEHNR and CDR2 is FQNEAQ (reference sequence). The CDR3 region has the DNA TGTGCCAGCAGCCCCCAGGGGTGGGACACTGAAGCTTTCTTT. Protein sequence: CASSPQGWDTEAFF.

This clone was picked up a small number of times. The chain joins TRBV4-1 to TRBJ1-6, with TRBD1 identical over 7 bases. This CDR3 has 14 amino acids. CDR1 and CDR2 from the germline V gene are MGHRA and YSYEKL. The V gene end was trimmed by 1 base and the J gene end by 12 bases; junction bases not matched to a gene: 6. The chain's CDR3 is CASSQGTGREPLHF. The CDR3 coding sequence is TGCGCCAGCAGCCAAGGGACAGGCAGGGAACCCCTCCACTTT.